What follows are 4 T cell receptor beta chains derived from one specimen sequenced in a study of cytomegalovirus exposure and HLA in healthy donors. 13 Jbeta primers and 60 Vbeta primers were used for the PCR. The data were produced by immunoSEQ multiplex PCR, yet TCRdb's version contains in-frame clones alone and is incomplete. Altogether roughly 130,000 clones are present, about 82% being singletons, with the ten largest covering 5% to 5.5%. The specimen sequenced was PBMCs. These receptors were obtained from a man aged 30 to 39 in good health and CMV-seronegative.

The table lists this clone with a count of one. Written as DNA, the CDR3 is TGCAGCGTTGAGGGTCTGGGGCGGTCTGACTCCTACGAGCAGTACTTC. Its protein is CSVEGLGRSDSYEQYF. The chain recombines TRBV29-1 with TRBJ2-7; possible D gene TRBD1, 5 bases. Germline V gives CDR1 SQVTM, CDR2 ANQGSEA. The V gene lost 3 bases and the J gene lost 0 bases, with 18 bases spanning the gap. This CDR3 region has 16 residues.

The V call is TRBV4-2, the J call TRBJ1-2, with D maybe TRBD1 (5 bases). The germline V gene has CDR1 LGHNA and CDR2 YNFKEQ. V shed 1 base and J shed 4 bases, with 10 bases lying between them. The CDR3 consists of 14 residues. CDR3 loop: CASSQGLGGYGYTF. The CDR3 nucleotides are TGTGCCAGCAGCCAAGGATTGGGGGGCTATGGCTACACCTTC.

The CDR3 bases are TGTGCCAGCAGCCTAACTCCACCTAGCAATCAGCCCCAGCATTTT. It specifies CASSLTPPSNQPQHF. J is TRBJ1-5 and V is TRBV27, with D hard to call. Germline values: CDR1 MNHEY, CDR2 SMNVEV (reference sequence). V shed 6 bases and J shed 0 bases, with 12 bases lying between them. This CDR3 is built from 15 residues.

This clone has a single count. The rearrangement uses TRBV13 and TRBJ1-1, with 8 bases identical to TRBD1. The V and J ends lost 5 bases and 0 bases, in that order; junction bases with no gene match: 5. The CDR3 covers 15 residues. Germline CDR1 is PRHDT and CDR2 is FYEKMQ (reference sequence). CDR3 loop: CASSHLTGVNTEAFF. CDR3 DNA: TGTGCCAGCAGCCACCTGACAGGGGTGAACACTGAAGCTTTCTTT.